These T cell receptor beta chains were read from a single sample in a study of blood T cells in healthy people across ages. TCRdb re-analysed the 5' RACE reads in MiXCR, keeping a single row per CDR3 protein. The sample includes roughly 800,000 distinct CDR3 sequences, about 53% of them seen just once. Sample: blood. These TCRs come from a man aged 80 or over in good health. CDR3s include the opening cysteine and the closing phenylalanine or tryptophan. A D gene is named only where the DNA matches it firmly. Part of the rows lack a size; the others show once, few, many or a class for expanded clones.

V: TRBV5-1
J: TRBJ2-1
size: NA
D: TRBD2
DNA: TGCGCCAGCAGCGTGACCGGACTAGCGGGTTCCTACAATGAGCAGTTCTTC
CDR3: CASSVTGLAGSYNEQFF

V: TRBV3-1
J: TRBJ2-2
size: NA
D: NA
DNA: TGTGCCAGCAGCCAAGGCGGACTACCCGGGGAGCTGTTTTTT
CDR3: CASSQGGLPGELFF

V: TRBV30
J: TRBJ2-7
size: few
D: NA
DNA: TGTGCCTGGAGTGGAAGAGCGGACGAGCAGTACTTC
CDR3: CAWSGRADEQYF

V: TRBV6-7
J: TRBJ1-2
size: NA
D: NA
DNA: TGTGCCAGCAGTTACCTTAAGGGCGTCGCTAACTATGGCTACACCTTC
CDR3: CASSYLKGVANYGYTF

V: TRBV7-2
J: TRBJ2-7
size: NA
D: TRBD2
DNA: TGTGCCAGCAGCATAAACCCGACTAGCGCCAACCCCTACGAGCAGTACTTC
CDR3: CASSINPTSANPYEQYF

V: TRBV28
J: TRBJ2-6
size: once
D: NA
DNA: TGTGCCAGCAGTTGGGGGATCTCTGGGGCCAACGTCCTGACTTTC
CDR3: CASSWGISGANVLTF

V: TRBV24-1
J: TRBJ2-3
size: NA
D: NA
DNA: TGTGCCACCACAGGGGACGAGGACAGATACGCGTATTTT
CDR3: CATTGDEDRYAYF

V: TRBV6-5
J: TRBJ1-2
size: NA
D: NA
DNA: TGTGCCAGCAGTTACAACACCCTCCCGGACACCCACTATGGCTACACCTTC
CDR3: CASSYNTLPDTHYGYTF

V: TRBV18
J: TRBJ1-5
size: NA
D: NA
DNA: TGTGCCAGCTCGCCAAGTACAGAGCATAGCAATCAGCCCCAGCATTTT
CDR3: CASSPSTEHSNQPQHF

V: TRBV4-1
J: TRBJ2-1
size: NA
D: TRBD1
DNA: TGCGCCAGCAGCCAAGATGTCGGGACAGGCTCCTACAATGAGCAGTTCTTC
CDR3: CASSQDVGTGSYNEQFF

V: TRBV11-2
J: TRBJ2-6
size: NA
D: NA
DNA: TGTGCCAGCAGCTCTCCTGTGACAGGCCCGAGCTCTGGGGCCAACGTCCTGACTTTC
CDR3: CASSSPVTGPSSGANVLTF

V: TRBV20-1
J: TRBJ2-7
size: NA
D: NA
DNA: TGCAGTGCTAGAGCCGGCCTGGGCTGCGAGCAGTACTTC
CDR3: CSARAGLGCEQYF

V: TRBV28
J: TRBJ2-7
size: NA
D: NA
DNA: TGTGCCAGCAGTCCTGACCGGGCTCCTGCTTCCTACGAGCAGTACTTC
CDR3: CASSPDRAPASYEQYF

V: TRBV5-1
J: TRBJ2-1
size: NA
D: NA
DNA: TGCGCCAGCAGCCCCGTTCGCGGTCCAGACAATGAGCAGTTCTTC
CDR3: CASSPVRGPDNEQFF

V: TRBV7-2
J: TRBJ2-5
size: NA
D: TRBD2
DNA: TGTGCCAGCAGCTTTCGCGGGAGGAGGGAGACCCAGTACTTC
CDR3: CASSFRGRRETQYF

V: TRBV5-1
J: TRBJ2-7
size: NA
D: TRBD2
DNA: TGCGCCAGCAGCTCCGGGACTAGCATCCACGAGCAGTACTTC
CDR3: CASSSGTSIHEQYF

V: TRBV29-1
J: TRBJ1-1
size: NA
D: NA
DNA: TGCAGCGTGGGTGAACGCAGGGCTGAAGCTTTCTTT
CDR3: CSVGERRAEAFF

V: TRBV20-1
J: TRBJ2-7
size: few
D: TRBD2
DNA: TGCAGTGCAGATAGCGGGAGGAACTACGAGCAGTACTTC
CDR3: CSADSGRNYEQYF

V: TRBV15
J: TRBJ2-4
size: few
D: NA
DNA: TGTGCCACCAGCAGTGTCGCTGGGAAAAACATTCAGTACTTC
CDR3: CATSSVAGKNIQYF

V: TRBV6-2/TRBV6-3
J: TRBJ2-7
size: NA
D: TRBD2
DNA: TGTGCCAGCAGTCCGGCTAGCGGGAGGACAGGTATCTCCTACGAGCAGTACTTC
CDR3: CASSPASGRTGISYEQYF

V: TRBV10-1
J: TRBJ2-7
size: NA
D: NA
DNA: TGTGCCAGCAGTGAATCGACGGGCTACGAGCAGTACTTC
CDR3: CASSESTGYEQYF

V: TRBV10-2
J: TRBJ2-6
size: NA
D: NA
DNA: TGCGCCAGCAGGGAGCGGGTCTCTGGGGCCAACGTCCTGACTTTC
CDR3: CASRERVSGANVLTF

V: TRBV6-5
J: TRBJ1-6
size: NA
D: NA
DNA: TGTGCCAGCAGTTACAGGGATTCGTCACCCCTCCACTTT
CDR3: CASSYRDSSPLHF

V: TRBV2
J: TRBJ1-4
size: NA
D: TRBD1
DNA: TGTGCCAGCAGCTGGGACAGGACAGATGAAAAACTGTTTTTT
CDR3: CASSWDRTDEKLFF

V: TRBV11-2
J: TRBJ2-3
size: few
D: NA
DNA: TGTGCCAGCAGCCCGACAGCAACAGATACGCAGTATTTT
CDR3: CASSPTATDTQYF

V: TRBV5-1
J: TRBJ2-7
size: NA
D: TRBD1
DNA: TGCGCCAGCAGCTTGGGGGGACAGGGGCTGGTGGGCAATGAGCAGTACTTC
CDR3: CASSLGGQGLVGNEQYF

V: TRBV6-5
J: TRBJ2-7
size: few
D: NA
DNA: TGTGCCAGCAGAGGGGACACCTACGAGCAGTACTTC
CDR3: CASRGDTYEQYF

V: TRBV7-2
J: TRBJ2-7
size: NA
D: TRBD1
DNA: TGTGCCAGCAGCTCTGGAGGACAGGGCACCTACGAGCAGTACTTC
CDR3: CASSSGGQGTYEQYF

V: TRBV20-1
J: TRBJ2-1
size: NA
D: TRBD2
DNA: TGCAGTGCTCCGACTAGCGGGAGGGCCACTGAGCAGTTCTTC
CDR3: CSAPTSGRATEQFF

V: TRBV4-1
J: TRBJ1-1
size: NA
D: NA
DNA: TGCGCCAGCAGCCAAGATGGGCAGGTGAACACTGAAGCTTTCTTT
CDR3: CASSQDGQVNTEAFF

V: TRBV27
J: TRBJ2-7
size: NA
D: TRBD2
DNA: TGTGCCAGCAGTTTCCTCTCCTCCGCGGGAGTCCCCGAGCAGTACTTC
CDR3: CASSFLSSAGVPEQYF

V: TRBV18
J: TRBJ2-7
size: NA
D: TRBD2
DNA: TGTGCCAGCTCTCAGTCAGCGGGAGGCAACGAGCAGTACTTC
CDR3: CASSQSAGGNEQYF

V: TRBV25-1
J: TRBJ1-4
size: NA
D: NA
DNA: TGTGCCACCTCGAGGCCCAATGAAAAACTGTTTTTT
CDR3: CATSRPNEKLFF

V: TRBV13
J: TRBJ2-5
size: NA
D: TRBD1
DNA: TGTGCCAGCAGCTTAGGTGGACAGGGTGAAGAGACCCAGTACTTC
CDR3: CASSLGGQGEETQYF

V: TRBV12-3/TRBV12-4
J: TRBJ2-7
size: few
D: TRBD1
DNA: TGTGCCAGCAGTCCCACAGGGGAAAGCACCTACGAGCAGTACTTC
CDR3: CASSPTGESTYEQYF

V: TRBV2
J: TRBJ2-1
size: few
D: NA
DNA: TGTGCCAGCAGGGGCGGGACGGTTAGTGGTGAGCAGTTCTTC
CDR3: CASRGGTVSGEQFF

V: TRBV3-1
J: TRBJ2-3
size: NA
D: TRBD2
DNA: TGTGCCAGCAGCCAATCCCGACTAGCGGGAGGATCCCAGCACAGATACGCGTATTTT
CDR3: CASSQSRLAGGSQHRYAYF

V: TRBV13
J: TRBJ2-5
size: NA
D: NA
DNA: TGTGCCAGCAGCCTCGCAGGGAACCGGGAGACCCAGTACTTC
CDR3: CASSLAGNRETQYF

V: TRBV14
J: TRBJ2-1
size: NA
D: NA
DNA: TGTGCCAGCAGCCCCATTCCGACTAGACGTCAACTTGAGCAGTTCTTC
CDR3: CASSPIPTRRQLEQFF

V: TRBV7-2
J: TRBJ2-1
size: NA
D: TRBD2
DNA: TGTGCCAGCAGCTTAGGGCCCGGGATAGCGGGGACCTACGAGCAGTTCTTC
CDR3: CASSLGPGIAGTYEQFF

V: TRBV20-1
J: TRBJ2-1
size: NA
D: NA
DNA: TGCAGCGCTGGAGAGGCTAAAGAGACCCAGTTCTTC
CDR3: CSAGEAKETQFF

V: TRBV7-2
J: TRBJ1-2
size: NA
D: TRBD1
DNA: TGTGCCAGCAGACGGCAGGGACAGGGGCTTGGCTACACCTTC
CDR3: CASRRQGQGLGYTF

V: TRBV6-6
J: TRBJ2-4
size: NA
D: NA
DNA: TGTGCCAGCAGTTCGACAGGGAGGTTAGGCAAAAACATTCAGTACTTC
CDR3: CASSSTGRLGKNIQYF

V: TRBV12-3/TRBV12-4
J: TRBJ1-1
size: few
D: NA
DNA: TGTGCCAGCAGGCACAGGGAGAACACTGAAGCTTTCTTT
CDR3: CASRHRENTEAFF

V: TRBV6-2/TRBV6-3
J: TRBJ2-2
size: NA
D: NA
DNA: TGTGCCAGCAGCCATACCCTATGGGGCACCGGGGAGCTGTTTTTT
CDR3: CASSHTLWGTGELFF

V: TRBV19
J: TRBJ1-2
size: NA
D: NA
DNA: TGTGCCAGTAATCAGGGATTAGGGGGCTACACCTTC
CDR3: CASNQGLGGYTF

V: TRBV7-8
J: TRBJ1-2
size: NA
D: NA
DNA: TGTGCCAGCAGCTTTGGGCAGACCCTCTATGGCTACACCTTC
CDR3: CASSFGQTLYGYTF

V: TRBV10-3
J: TRBJ1-2
size: few
D: NA
DNA: TGTGCCATCACCGCGGACAGAAAGACAGGCTACACCTTC
CDR3: CAITADRKTGYTF

V: TRBV19
J: TRBJ2-5
size: few
D: NA
DNA: TGTGCCAGCAGTTCCGGCCGGGACATTAGCGAGACCCAGTACTTC
CDR3: CASSSGRDISETQYF

V: TRBV3-1
J: TRBJ1-1
size: NA
D: NA
DNA: TGTGCCAGCGGTCGACAACTGAACACTGAAGCTTTCTTT
CDR3: CASGRQLNTEAFF

V: TRBV27
J: TRBJ2-6
size: NA
D: NA
DNA: TGTGCCAGCAGTCTAACCCGGGTTTCGGCTGGGGCCAACGTCCTGACTTTC
CDR3: CASSLTRVSAGANVLTF

V: TRBV5-1
J: TRBJ2-3
size: NA
D: TRBD1
DNA: TGCGCCAGCGACTATGACAGGGGCGTATACGCGTATTTT
CDR3: CASDYDRGVYAYF

V: TRBV6-6
J: TRBJ2-5
size: NA
D: NA
DNA: TGTGCCAGCACTATAGGGGGGACCCAGTACTTC
CDR3: CASTIGGTQYF

V: TRBV7-3
J: TRBJ2-3
size: few
D: TRBD2
DNA: TGTGCCAGCAGCTTAATACCCAGCGGGAGGGCCACAGATACGCAGTATTTT
CDR3: CASSLIPSGRATDTQYF

V: TRBV28
J: TRBJ1-6
size: NA
D: NA
DNA: TGTGCCAGCATCAATTCTCAGGGACGGACCTATAATTCACCCCTCCACTTT
CDR3: CASINSQGRTYNSPLHF

V: TRBV29-1
J: TRBJ2-5
size: NA
D: NA
DNA: TGCAGCGCTTGGGGGACGCACGGACAAGAGACCCAGTACTTC
CDR3: CSAWGTHGQETQYF

V: TRBV7-2
J: TRBJ2-5
size: NA
D: TRBD2
DNA: TGTGCCAGCAGCCCCCCGGCGGGAGGGCCCCAGACCCAGTACTTC
CDR3: CASSPPAGGPQTQYF

V: TRBV5-1
J: TRBJ2-1
size: NA
D: TRBD2
DNA: TGCGCCAGCAGCGAAGGGACTAGACCTTACCATGAGCAGTTCTTC
CDR3: CASSEGTRPYHEQFF

V: TRBV9
J: TRBJ2-5
size: NA
D: NA
DNA: TGTGCCAGCAGCGTCCTGGGCTCGCAGACCCAGTACTTC
CDR3: CASSVLGSQTQYF